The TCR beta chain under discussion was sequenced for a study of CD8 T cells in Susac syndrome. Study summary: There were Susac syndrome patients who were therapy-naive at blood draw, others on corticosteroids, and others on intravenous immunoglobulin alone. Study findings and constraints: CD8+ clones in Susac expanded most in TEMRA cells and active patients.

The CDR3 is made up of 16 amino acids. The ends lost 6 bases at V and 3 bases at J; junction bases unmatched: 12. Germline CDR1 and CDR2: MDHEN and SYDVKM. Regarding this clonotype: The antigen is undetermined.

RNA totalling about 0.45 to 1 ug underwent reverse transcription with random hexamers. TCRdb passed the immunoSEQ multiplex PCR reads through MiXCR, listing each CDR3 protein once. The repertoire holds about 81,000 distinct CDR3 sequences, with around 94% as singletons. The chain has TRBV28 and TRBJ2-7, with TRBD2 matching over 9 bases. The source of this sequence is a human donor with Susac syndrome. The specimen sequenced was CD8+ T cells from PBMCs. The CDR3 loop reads CASSELREGVRYEQYF. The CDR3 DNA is TGTGCCAGCAGCGAACTGCGGGAGGGCGTTCGCTACGAGCAGTACTTC.